A selection of T cell receptor beta chains follows, all from one sample in a study of cytomegalovirus exposure and HLA in healthy donors. Only in-frame clones appear in the TCRdb table, and some are missing; sequencing was by immunoSEQ multiplex PCR. The table shows some 200,000 clones, with 62% occurring only once. Material: PBMCs. These receptors came from a middle-aged man in good health and CMV-seronegative. Both conserved end residues are part of each CDR3. A D gene is named only where the DNA matches it firmly. For some rows the clone size is stated as once, few or many, or as a class when expanded; others skip it.

clone_size	d_call	j_call	v_call	cdr3_aa	cdr3_nt
few	.	TRBJ2-5	TRBV6-5	CASTKFRDQETQYF	TGTGCCAGCACCAAGTTCAGGGACCAAGAGACCCAGTACTTC
.	.	TRBJ2-6	TRBV28	CASSSQKRGYSGANVLTF	TGTGCCAGCAGTTCTCAAAAGAGGGGGTACTCTGGGGCCAACGTCCTGACTTTC
once	TRBD1	TRBJ1-2	TRBV30	CAWSVQGLRGRDYGYTF	TGTGCCTGGAGTGTACAGGGGTTGAGGGGTCGGGACTATGGCTACACCTTC
few	TRBD2	TRBJ2-5	TRBV7-2	CASSTTPRLAGQQETQYF	TGTGCCAGCAGCACCACACCTCGACTAGCGGGACAACAAGAGACCCAGTACTTC
.	TRBD1	TRBJ1-2	TRBV19	CASSTGGDYGYTF	TGTGCCAGTAGTACAGGGGGCGACTATGGCTACACCTTC
.	.	TRBJ1-4	TRBV15	CATSRDLQGKEKLFF	TGTGCCACCAGCAGAGATTTACAGGGAAAAGAAAAACTGTTTTTT
.	.	TRBJ2-7	TRBV5-1	CASSSLTGPSYEQYF	TGCGCCAGCAGCTCCTTAACAGGGCCATCCTACGAGCAGTACTTC
.	.	TRBJ2-1	TRBV4-2	CASSQGEAVRVSEQFF	TGTGCCAGCAGCCAAGGGGAAGCGGTTCGGGTCAGTGAGCAGTTCTTC
.	TRBD2	TRBJ2-7	TRBV18	CASSPREGLEYEQYF	TGTGCCAGCTCACCACGGGAGGGATTGGAGTACGAGCAGTACTTC
.	TRBD1	TRBJ2-3	TRBV7-2	CASSSWDRADSSTDTQYF	TGTGCCAGCAGCTCATGGGACAGGGCTGATTCTAGCACAGATACGCAGTATTTT
.	TRBD1	TRBJ1-1	TRBV4-3	CASSQDETGGTEAFF	TGCGCCAGCAGCCAAGATGAGACAGGGGGCACTGAAGCTTTCTTT
.	TRBD2	TRBJ2-5	TRBV4-3	CASSQFSSGRALGQETQYF	TGCGCCAGCAGCCAGTTTTCTAGCGGGAGGGCGCTAGGGCAAGAGACCCAGTACTTC
.	.	TRBJ2-3	TRBV19	CASSIRQGPQYF	TGTGCCAGTAGTATACGGCAGGGTCCGCAGTATTTT
.	.	TRBJ1-6	TRBV7-9	CASSDGSENSPLHF	TGTGCCAGCAGCGACGGGTCGGAAAATTCACCCCTCCACTTT
few	.	TRBJ2-1	TRBV7-2	CASSPPRGGEQFF	TGTGCCAGCAGCCCACCCCGGGGTGGTGAGCAGTTCTTC
once	.	TRBJ1-4	TRBV2	CASGLREGEKLFF	TGTGCCAGCGGCCTCCGGGAAGGTGAAAAACTGTTTTTT
once	.	TRBJ1-1	TRBV9	CASSPRTENTEAFF	TGTGCCAGCAGCCCGAGGACAGAGAACACTGAAGCTTTCTTT
few	.	TRBJ1-6	TRBV7-9	CASSPVNSPLHF	TGTGCCAGCAGCCCGGTTAATTCACCCCTCCACTTT
.	.	TRBJ1-2	TRBV25-1	CASSDTWPNYGYTF	TGTGCCAGCAGTGATACCTGGCCTAACTATGGCTACACCTTC
.	TRBD2	TRBJ2-3	TRBV6-4	CASSVKRERSTDTQYF	TGTGCCAGCAGTGTGAAGCGGGAGCGGAGCACAGATACGCAGTATTTT
.	.	TRBJ1-3	TRBV6-1	CASRFRDYENTIYF	TGTGCCAGCAGGTTCCGGGACTATGAGAACACCATATATTTT
few	TRBD1	TRBJ1-2	TRBV5-6	CASSNTGGDGYTF	TGTGCCAGCAGCAATACAGGGGGCGATGGCTACACCTTC
.	TRBD1	TRBJ1-2	TRBV5-4	CASSQDRTYGYTF	TGTGCCAGCAGCCAGGACAGGACCTATGGCTACACCTTC
few	TRBD2	TRBJ2-3	TRBV6-5	CASSYGLAGRTDTQYF	TGTGCCAGCAGTTACGGGCTAGCGGGGAGAACAGATACGCAGTATTTT
.	.	TRBJ2-7	TRBV7-2	CASSPTGSYEQYF	TGTGCCAGCAGTCCGACAGGATCCTACGAGCAGTACTTC
.	.	TRBJ2-3	TRBV6-6	CASSYPSGEEADTQYF	TGTGCCAGCAGTTACCCCTCGGGAGAGGAGGCAGATACGCAGTATTTT
.	.	TRBJ2-3	TRBV7-9	CASSGSDTDTQYF	TGTGCCAGCAGCGGGAGCGACACAGATACGCAGTATTTT
few	TRBD2	TRBJ2-2	TRBV6-6	CAGTSGSGSTGELFF	TGTGCCGGGACTAGCGGGAGTGGAAGCACCGGGGAGCTGTTTTTT
once	.	TRBJ2-5	TRBV11-3	CASSLGGVAQETQYF	TGTGCCAGCAGCTTAGGGGGAGTGGCTCAAGAGACCCAGTACTTC
.	TRBD1	TRBJ1-3	TRBV9	CASSVDGQGLNTIYF	TGTGCCAGCAGCGTAGATGGACAGGGGCTAAACACCATATATTTT
.	TRBD1	TRBJ1-2	TRBV18	CASSPDRDYGYTF	TGTGCCAGCTCACCGGACAGGGACTATGGCTACACCTTC
once	TRBD1	TRBJ1-1	TRBV5-1	CASSSSGTVNTEAFF	TGCGCCAGCAGCTCTTCCGGGACAGTCAACACTGAAGCTTTCTTT
.	.	TRBJ1-5	TRBV19	CASSISPDRGGSNQPQHF	TGTGCCAGTAGTATCAGCCCCGATAGAGGCGGTAGCAATCAGCCCCAGCATTTT